This T cell receptor beta chain was recovered during a study of CD8 T cells in ankylosing spondylitis. TCRdb independently ran MiXCR on the 5' RACE reads; one entry per CDR3 protein. The sample shows 450,000 or so distinct CDR3 sequences, roughly 25% of them seen only once. V dropped 0 bases and J dropped 7; count of bases not matched to a gene: 9. There are 16 residues in the CDR3. Germline-derived CDR1 and CDR2 are DFQATT and SNEGSKA (reference sequence). The study, taken as a whole, reports: A TCR beta motif of about eight highly homologous variants seemed to mark ankylosing spondylitis blood.

This clonotype has more than one count but fewer than ten. Its antigen is still unknown. Input material: blood, either unsorted or a sorted T cell fraction (not recorded which). This receptor was taken from a male donor with ankylosing spondylitis. The chain recombines TRBV20-1 with TRBJ1-6, with TRBD1 matching over 7 bases. CDR3 sequence reads: CSARDLVTGQNSPLHF. The CDR3 bases are TGCAGTGCTAGAGACTTAGTGACAGGGCAGAATTCACCCCTCCACTTT.